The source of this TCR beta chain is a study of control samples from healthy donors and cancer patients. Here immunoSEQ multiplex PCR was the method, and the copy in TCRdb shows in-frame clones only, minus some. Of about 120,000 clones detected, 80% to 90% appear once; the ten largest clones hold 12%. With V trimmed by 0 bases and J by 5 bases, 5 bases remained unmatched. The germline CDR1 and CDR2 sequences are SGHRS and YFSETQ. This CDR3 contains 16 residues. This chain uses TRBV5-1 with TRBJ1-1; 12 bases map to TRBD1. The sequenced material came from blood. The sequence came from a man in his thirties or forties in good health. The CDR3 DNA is TGCGCCAGCAGCTTGGGGGACAGGGGGCTGTGGACTGAAGCTTTCTTT. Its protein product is CASSLGDRGLWTEAFF.